The T cell receptor (beta chain) described here comes from a study of T cell responses to AZD1222 COVID-19 vaccine. Study overall: Both about-4-week and about-12-week second-dose recipients were combined.

Sequencing used immunoSEQ multiplex PCR; TCRdb keeps in-frame clones, though not all of them. Of 140,000 or so clones listed, around 90% were seen once; the top ten hold approximately 1.7%. General study findings and limits: Clonal diversity was possibly underestimated; the donors were predominantly white British and more often female. Baseline seropositivity characterized only a handful of AZD1222 recipients.

Turning to this clone: The antigen is not known.

The sample consisted of peripheral blood, taken on day 0 of AZD1222 vaccination. The sequence derives from an adult in good health.

This chain's CDR3 is CAWRTGLGGGETQYF. The CDR3 region has the DNA TGTGCCTGGAGGACTGGTCTAGGGGGCGGGGAGACCCAGTACTTC. The rearrangement links TRBV30 to TRBJ2-5, with TRBD1 identical over 7 bases. J gave up 5 bases and V 3 bases, and 12 bases lay outside the gene matches. The CDR3 extends over 15 amino acids. Germline V gene sequence: CDR1 GTSNPN, CDR2 SVGIG (reference sequence).